This T cell receptor beta chain was observed in a study of blood T cell repertoires in COVID-19. The assay was immunoSEQ multiplex PCR, and TCRdb's table has in-frame clones only and misses some. This table holds fewer than 120,000 clones, 76% found once. Germline trimming cut 8 bases from V and 0 bases from J; bases unmatched to any gene: 6. The CDR3 length is 14 residues. CDR1 SNHLY and CDR2 FYNNEI come from the germline V gene. The rearrangement links TRBV2 to TRBJ1-1; 7 bases are a match to TRBD1. Sequences were obtained from peripheral blood. The sequence was obtained from a woman at least 80 years old with acute or convalescent COVID-19. The CDR3 sequence is CASGRQGMNTEAFF. CDR3 bases: TGTGCCAGCGGCAGACAGGGAATGAACACTGAAGCTTTCTTT.